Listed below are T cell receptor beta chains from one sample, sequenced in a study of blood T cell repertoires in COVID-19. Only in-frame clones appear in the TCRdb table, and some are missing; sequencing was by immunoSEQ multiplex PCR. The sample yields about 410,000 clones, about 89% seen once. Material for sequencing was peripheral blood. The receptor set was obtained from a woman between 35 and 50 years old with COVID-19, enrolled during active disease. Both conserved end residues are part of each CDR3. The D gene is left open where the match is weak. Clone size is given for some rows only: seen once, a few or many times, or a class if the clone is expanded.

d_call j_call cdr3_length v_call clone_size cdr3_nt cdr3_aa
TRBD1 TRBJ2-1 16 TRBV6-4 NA TGTGCCAGCAGTTACCTAGAGGGACAGGGAAGGAATGAGCAGTTCTTC CASSYLEGQGRNEQFF
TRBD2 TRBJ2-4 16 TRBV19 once TGTGCCAGTAGTATAAGTAGCGGGGGGGCAGGGAACATTCAGTACTTC CASSISSGGAGNIQYF
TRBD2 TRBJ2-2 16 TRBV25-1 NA TGTGCCAGCACAGAGACTAGCGGGAGCGGGGCCGGGGAGCTGTTTTTT CASTETSGSGAGELFF
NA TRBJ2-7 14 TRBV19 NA TGTGCCAGTAGTAGAGCCTGGGCATCCTACGAGCAGTACTTC CASSRAWASYEQYF
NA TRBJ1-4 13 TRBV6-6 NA TGTGCCAGCACGCGGGACCGTGGGCAAAAACTGTTTTTT CASTRDRGQKLFF
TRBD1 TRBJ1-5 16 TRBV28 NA TGTGCCAGCAGCCCCCATATTGGACAGGGATTTCAGCCCCAGCATTTT CASSPHIGQGFQPQHF
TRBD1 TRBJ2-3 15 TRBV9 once TGTGCCAGCAGCGACTGGACAGGTGACACAGATACGCAGTATTTT CASSDWTGDTDTQYF
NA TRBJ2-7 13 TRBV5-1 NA TGCGCCAGCAGCCCTGGGACACCCTACGAGCAGTACTTC CASSPGTPYEQYF
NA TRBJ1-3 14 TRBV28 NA TGTGCCAGCAGTCTGTCAGGGGCTGGAAACACCATATATTTT CASSLSGAGNTIYF
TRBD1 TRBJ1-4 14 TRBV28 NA TGTGCCAGCAGCCCTACAGGGGGCGGCGAAAAACTGTTTTTT CASSPTGGGEKLFF
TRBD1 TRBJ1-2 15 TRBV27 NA TGTGCCAGCAGTATCTCCGGGACAGCTAACTATGGCTACACCTTC CASSISGTANYGYTF
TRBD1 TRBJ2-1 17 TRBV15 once TGTGCCACCAGCAGAGACCATCCGGGACAGGGCTACAATGAGCAGTTCTTC CATSRDHPGQGYNEQFF
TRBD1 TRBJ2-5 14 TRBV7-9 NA TGTGCCAGCAGTCTCACAGGGGTCGGGGAGACCCAGTACTTC CASSLTGVGETQYF
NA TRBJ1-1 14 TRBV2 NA TGTGCCAGCAGTGAAGCGCGGAGGAACACTGAAGCTTTCTTT CASSEARRNTEAFF
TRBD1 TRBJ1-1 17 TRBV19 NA TGTGCCAGTAGTCCCCGGACAGGGCCTTTGCATCACACTGAAGCTTTCTTT CASSPRTGPLHHTEAFF
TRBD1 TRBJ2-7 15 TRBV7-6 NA TGTGCCAGCAGCTCTGAGACAGGGGCCCTTATTGAGCAGTACTTC CASSSETGALIEQYF
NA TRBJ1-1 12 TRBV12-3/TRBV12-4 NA TGTGCCAGCAGCAGGGGTTATACTGAAGCTTTCTTT CASSRGYTEAFF
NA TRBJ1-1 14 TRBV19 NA TGTGCCAGTAGTCCCCGGGTACAGAACACTGAAGCTTTCTTT CASSPRVQNTEAFF
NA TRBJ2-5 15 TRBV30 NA TGTGCCTGGAGTAAGGGGTATGAGCGCTGGGAGACCCAGTACTTC CAWSKGYERWETQYF
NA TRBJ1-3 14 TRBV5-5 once TGTGCCAGCAGCTTACAGGGCTCTGGAAACACCATATATTTT CASSLQGSGNTIYF
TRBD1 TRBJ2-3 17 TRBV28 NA TGTGCCAGCAGTTTACCCTTGACAGGGACACTCACAGATACGCAGTATTTT CASSLPLTGTLTDTQYF
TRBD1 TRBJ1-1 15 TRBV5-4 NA TGTGCCAGCAGCTTAGAACCAACAGGGGGCACTGAAGCTTTCTTT CASSLEPTGGTEAFF
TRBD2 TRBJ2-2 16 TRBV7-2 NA TGTGCCAGCAGCGAAAGACTAGCGGTGTACACCGGGGAGCTGTTTTTT CASSERLAVYTGELFF
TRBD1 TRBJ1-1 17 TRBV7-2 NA TGTGCCAGCAGCTTAGTCGGGACAGGGGGTTCGGGCACTGAAGCTTTCTTT CASSLVGTGGSGTEAFF
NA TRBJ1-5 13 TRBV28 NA TGTGCCAGCAGTTTCCTTCGAAGCCAGCCCCAGCATTTT CASSFLRSQPQHF
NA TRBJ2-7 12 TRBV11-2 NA TGTGCCAGCAGAAGGGGGACCTACGAGCAGTACTTC CASRRGTYEQYF
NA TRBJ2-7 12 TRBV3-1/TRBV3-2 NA TGTGCCAGCGGGCTAGCTGGAAACGAGCAGTACTTC CASGLAGNEQYF
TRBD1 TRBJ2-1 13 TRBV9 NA TGTGCCAGCAGCCGGACAGGGGGCAATGAGCAGTTCTTC CASSRTGGNEQFF
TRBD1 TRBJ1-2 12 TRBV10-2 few TGCGCCATCGGGACAGGGCCTAATGGCTACACCTTC CAIGTGPNGYTF
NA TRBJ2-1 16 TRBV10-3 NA TGTGCCATCAGTGAGTCGTTGGTAGCGGAGTATAATGAGCAGTTCTTC CAISESLVAEYNEQFF
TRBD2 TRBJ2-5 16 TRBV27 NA TGTGCCAGCAGTTCTCTAGCGGGAGGGAGAGAAGAGACCCAGTACTTC CASSSLAGGREETQYF
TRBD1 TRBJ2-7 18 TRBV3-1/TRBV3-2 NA TGTGCCAGCAGCCAAGATAGAAGGACAGGGGGGAAATTCTACGAGCAGTACTTC CASSQDRRTGGKFYEQYF
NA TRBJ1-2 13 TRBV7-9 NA TGTGCCAGCAGCTCCCTGTCGAGGTATGGCTACACCTTC CASSSLSRYGYTF
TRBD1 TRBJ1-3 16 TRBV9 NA TGTGCCAGCAGCGTAGAGGTCAGGGGGCCTGGAAACACCATATATTTT CASSVEVRGPGNTIYF
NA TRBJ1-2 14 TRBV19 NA TGTGCCAGCTCAGATACGGCAGGGAACTATGGCTACACCTTC CASSDTAGNYGYTF